This is a list of T cell receptor beta chains from one sample in a study of blood T cell repertoires in COVID-19. The assay was immunoSEQ multiplex PCR, and TCRdb's table has in-frame clones only and misses some. This sample has under 250,000 clones, with approximately 85% found just once. The material sequenced was PBMCs or T cells enriched from blood (not recorded which). The receptors shown here come from a woman aged 45-65 years with acute COVID-19. Each CDR3 is given with its conserved first and last residue. A D gene is named only where the DNA matches it firmly. Clone size is given for some rows only: seen once, a few or many times, or a class if the clone is expanded.

j_call d_call clone_size cdr3_length v_call cdr3_nt cdr3_aa
TRBJ2-1 TRBD1 . 15 TRBV27 TGTGCCAGCAGTCCCCCAGGACAGGGTAGAAATGAGCAGTTCTTC CASSPPGQGRNEQFF
TRBJ1-2 . . 14 TRBV19 TGTGCCAGTAGTATCCCCAGTCAGGGTGATGGCTACACCTTC CASSIPSQGDGYTF
TRBJ2-3 TRBD2 . 18 TRBV3-1/TRBV3-2 TGTGCCAGCAGCCATTCCCGAGTTAGCGGGGGGGCAGGGGATACGCAGTATTTT CASSHSRVSGGAGDTQYF
TRBJ1-1 TRBD1 . 13 TRBV5-1 TGCGCCAGCAGCGCGGCGGGGGGACAGGAAGCTTTCTTT CASSAAGGQEAFF
TRBJ2-3 . . 18 TRBV9 TGTGCCAGCAGCGTAGCCCCTGGGCCCTTACCTGGGACAGATACGCAGTATTTT CASSVAPGPLPGTDTQYF
TRBJ1-2 TRBD1 . 14 TRBV27 TGTGCCAGCAGTGCCCTGGGACAGATCTATGGCTACACCTTC CASSALGQIYGYTF
TRBJ2-3 TRBD2 . 16 TRBV3-1/TRBV3-2 TGTGCCAGCAGCCTGGCGCAGCGGGGGGTCACAGATACGCAGTATTTT CASSLAQRGVTDTQYF
TRBJ2-3 . . 15 TRBV27 TGTGCCAGCAGTTTCCCCGCAGGGGGCACAGATACGCAGTATTTT CASSFPAGGTDTQYF
TRBJ1-2 TRBD1 once 14 TRBV5-8 TGTGCCAGCAGCCTCGGGACAGCTAACTATGGCTACACCTTC CASSLGTANYGYTF
TRBJ1-2 TRBD1 once 16 TRBV5-4 TGTGCCAGCAGTGGGACAGGAAGACTTAATGGGTATGGCTACACCTTC CASSGTGRLNGYGYTF
TRBJ2-1 . . 19 TRBV7-9 TGTGCCTTGTCAGACCAAAAAACTACCCGCAGGGCGAACTACAATGAGCAGTTCTTC CALSDQKTTRRANYNEQFF
TRBJ1-6 . . 15 TRBV4-3 TGCGCCAGCAGCCAAGACTTTCCTCGGAATTCACCCCTCCACTTT CASSQDFPRNSPLHF
TRBJ1-3 TRBD1 . 17 TRBV10-3 TGTGCCACCGAACTTGGGACAGGGGGCAGGGTTGGAAACACCATATATTTT CATELGTGGRVGNTIYF
TRBJ1-2 . . 13 TRBV6-1 TGTGCCAGCAGTGATAGGGACACATATGGCTACACCTTC CASSDRDTYGYTF
TRBJ2-7 . . 11 TRBV19 TGTGCCAGTGGTTTGAGGGACGAGCAGTACTTC CASGLRDEQYF
TRBJ1-2 . . 13 TRBV7-2 TGTGCCAGCAGCCGTACACAGGGCTATGGCTACACCTTC CASSRTQGYGYTF
TRBJ2-1 TRBD2 once 15 TRBV3-1/TRBV3-2 TGTGCCAGCAGCCAAGGGGTACTAGCGGGCACGGAGCAGTTCTTC CASSQGVLAGTEQFF
TRBJ1-3 . . 14 TRBV25-1 TGTGCCAGCATGGTAGGGGGCTCTGGAAACACCATATATTTT CASMVGGSGNTIYF
TRBJ2-3 . . 14 TRBV6-4 TGTGCCAGCAGTGATGGGGGGAGCACAGATACGCAGTATTTT CASSDGGSTDTQYF
TRBJ2-2 . . 16 TRBV6-5 TGTGCCAGCAGTTACTCGACTCAGTTACCTACCGGGGAGCTGTTTTTT CASSYSTQLPTGELFF
TRBJ1-2 . . 13 TRBV2 TGTGCCTCCCGGGGTGAGACGGTCTATGGCTACACCTTC CASRGETVYGYTF
TRBJ1-5 TRBD1 . 13 TRBV4-1 TGCGCCAGCAGCAGGGGGCTTTGGCAGCCCCAGCATTTT CASSRGLWQPQHF
TRBJ1-1 . . 12 TRBV18 TGTGCCAGCTCACAACAGGACACTGAAGCTTTCTTT CASSQQDTEAFF
TRBJ1-1 . . 12 TRBV12-5 TGTGCTAGTGGTTTGCCACAGGGTGGTGCTTTCTTT CASGLPQGGAFF
TRBJ1-1 . few 13 TRBV30 TGTGCCTGGAGTGTACAGGCCAACACTGAAGCTTTCTTT CAWSVQANTEAFF
TRBJ1-2 TRBD1 . 15 TRBV2 TGTGCCAGCATGGGGACAGGGTTCCCTTTTTATGGCTACACCTTC CASMGTGFPFYGYTF
TRBJ2-7 . . 12 TRBV7-2 TGTGCCAGCAGTGCTAGCTCCTACGAGCAGTACTTC CASSASSYEQYF
TRBJ1-2 . . 15 TRBV30 TGTGCCTGGAATCTCCCTGGGGGGGCGAACTATGGCTACACCTTC CAWNLPGGANYGYTF
TRBJ2-2 TRBD2 . 14 TRBV6-4 TGTGCCAGCAGTGCGGGGGGAACCACCGGGGAGCTGTTTTTT CASSAGGTTGELFF
TRBJ1-2 . . 14 TRBV19 TGTGCCAGTAGTATATCCCGGGACACCACCCGCTACACCTTC CASSISRDTTRYTF
TRBJ2-1 TRBD2 . 18 TRBV15 TGTGCCACCAGCAGAGGGGGGATGAGCGGGGGGCGTTTAGATGAGCAGTTCTTC CATSRGGMSGGRLDEQFF
TRBJ2-1 . . 14 TRBV28 TGTGCCAGTCGGCCGGCAGGCGCCTACAATGAGCAGTTCTTC CASRPAGAYNEQFF
TRBJ1-1 TRBD1 . 16 TRBV7-9 TGTGCCAGCAGCCCTGGACAGGGGGCGCGGAGCACTGAAGCTTTCTTT CASSPGQGARSTEAFF
TRBJ1-1 TRBD1 . 12 TRBV6-2/TRBV6-3 TGTGCCAGCACCCCAGGGGGAACTGAAGCTTTCTTT CASTPGGTEAFF
TRBJ2-7 TRBD2 . 19 TRBV5-1 TGCGCCAGCAGCTTTCCTTCCGGGACTAGCGGGGGTTCCTCCTACGAGCAGTACTTC CASSFPSGTSGGSSYEQYF
TRBJ2-3 . . 15 TRBV4-3 TGCGCCAGCAGCCAAGATGAAAGGGGGAGAGATACGCAGTATTTT CASSQDERGRDTQYF
TRBJ1-5 TRBD1 . 16 TRBV28 TGTGCCAGCCACCCCAGGGGCAGGGGGCTGGGGCAGCCCCAGCATTTT CASHPRGRGLGQPQHF
TRBJ1-3 TRBD1 . 16 TRBV4-3 TGCGCCAGCAGCCAAGAAACAGGGGATTTGGGAAACACCATATATTTT CASSQETGDLGNTIYF
TRBJ1-2 TRBD1 . 12 TRBV11-2 TGTGCCAGCAGCCGGACAGGGAATGGCTACACCTTC CASSRTGNGYTF
TRBJ1-1 . . 15 TRBV7-9 TGTGCCAGCAGCTTAGACGTCAGGAGGGACACTGAAGCTTTCTTT CASSLDVRRDTEAFF
TRBJ1-1 . . 11 TRBV12-3/TRBV12-4 TGTGCCAGCAGTTCAAACACTGAAGCTTTCTTT CASSSNTEAFF
TRBJ2-5 TRBD1 . 16 TRBV3-1/TRBV3-2 TGTGCCAGCAGCCGTGGACAGGGGGCATATATGGAGACCCAGTACTTC CASSRGQGAYMETQYF
TRBJ1-2 TRBD1 . 13 TRBV6-4 TGTGCCAGCAGTCCCACAACAGGGGGAGGCTACACCTTC CASSPTTGGGYTF
TRBJ2-6 TRBD1 . 16 TRBV19 TGTGCCAGTAGTCCGGGACAGAACTCTGGGGCCAACGTCCTGACTTTC CASSPGQNSGANVLTF
TRBJ1-2 TRBD1 . 12 TRBV3-1/TRBV3-2 TGTGCCAGCAGCATGGGACAGTATGGCTACACCTTC CASSMGQYGYTF
TRBJ1-5 . . 14 TRBV7-2 TGTGCCAGCAGCGCGGGACGGGGTAATCAGCCCCAGCATTTT CASSAGRGNQPQHF
TRBJ1-2 . . 14 TRBV19 TGTGCCAGTAGTATTTTGCAGGGGAACTATGGCTACACCTTC CASSILQGNYGYTF
TRBJ2-1 TRBD2 once 16 TRBV27 TGTGCCAGCCATGCGGGTAGCGGGGGGTCTTACAATGAGCAGTTCTTC CASHAGSGGSYNEQFF
TRBJ2-7 . . 13 TRBV7-2 TGTGCCAGCAGCTTAAACAGAAACTACGAGCAGTACTTC CASSLNRNYEQYF
TRBJ1-2 TRBD1 . 14 TRBV9 TGTGCCAGCACCATAGGGACAGGGGGCTCTGGCTACACCTTC CASTIGTGGSGYTF
TRBJ2-5 . . 16 TRBV19 TGTGCCAGTAGCGACCCTTGGACAGCCCTCCAAGAGACCCAGTACTTC CASSDPWTALQETQYF